These T cell receptor beta chains were read from a single sample in a study of cytomegalovirus exposure and HLA in healthy donors. The table came from immunoSEQ multiplex PCR; TCRdb's copy has only in-frame clones and leaves some out. This listing includes more than 45,000 clones. Sequenced input: PBMCs. These TCRs come from a male donor in good health and CMV-seronegative. The CDR3 runs from the conserved cysteine through the conserved F or W. A D gene is named only where the DNA matches it firmly. Expanded clones get a size class; other rows say once, few or many, or leave the size out.

V gene: TRBV9
D gene: NA
clone size: NA
J gene: TRBJ1-1
CDR3 protein: CASSVGGGGALTLNTEAFF
CDR3 DNA: TGTGCCAGCAGCGTAGGGGGTGGGGGGGCCCTTACACTGAACACTGAAGCTTTCTTT

V gene: TRBV18
D gene: NA
clone size: NA
J gene: TRBJ1-5
CDR3 protein: CASSQVGGGDQPQHF
CDR3 DNA: TGTGCCAGCTCACAGGTAGGCGGGGGCGACCAGCCCCAGCATTTT

V gene: TRBV2
D gene: TRBD1
clone size: NA
J gene: TRBJ1-2
CDR3 protein: CASSEADRGGLLRDNYGYTF
CDR3 DNA: TGTGCCAGCAGTGAAGCGGACAGGGGAGGGTTATTGCGGGATAACTATGGCTACACCTTC

V gene: TRBV7-9
D gene: TRBD2
clone size: NA
J gene: TRBJ2-3
CDR3 protein: CASTFSGGVGDTQYF
CDR3 DNA: TGTGCCAGCACTTTTAGCGGGGGCGTCGGAGATACGCAGTATTTT

V gene: TRBV19
D gene: TRBD1
clone size: NA
J gene: TRBJ2-3
CDR3 protein: CASSSQGTGGADTQYF
CDR3 DNA: TGTGCCAGTAGTAGTCAAGGGACAGGGGGCGCAGATACGCAGTATTTT

V gene: TRBV9
D gene: TRBD2
clone size: NA
J gene: TRBJ2-1
CDR3 protein: CASSPTGGPDNEQFF
CDR3 DNA: TGTGCCAGCAGCCCAACGGGGGGGCCCGACAATGAGCAGTTCTTC

V gene: TRBV29-1
D gene: NA
clone size: NA
J gene: TRBJ2-1
CDR3 protein: CSVRQNPSDNEQFF
CDR3 DNA: TGCAGCGTGAGACAGAACCCCTCCGACAATGAGCAGTTCTTC

V gene: TRBV18
D gene: TRBD2
clone size: NA
J gene: TRBJ2-2
CDR3 protein: CASSSLRRENGELFF
CDR3 DNA: TGTGCCAGCTCATCCCTAAGGCGGGAGAACGGGGAGCTGTTTTTT

V gene: TRBV5-1
D gene: NA
clone size: NA
J gene: TRBJ2-3
CDR3 protein: CASSFPGEDTQYF
CDR3 DNA: TGCGCCAGCAGCTTCCCAGGGGAAGATACGCAGTATTTT

V gene: TRBV4-2
D gene: NA
clone size: NA
J gene: TRBJ2-1
CDR3 protein: CASSQGTGLYNEQFF
CDR3 DNA: TGTGCCAGCAGCCAAGGGACTGGGCTTTACAATGAGCAGTTCTTC

V gene: TRBV9
D gene: NA
clone size: NA
J gene: TRBJ2-1
CDR3 protein: CATDNEQFF
CDR3 DNA: TGTGCCACCGACAATGAGCAGTTCTTC

V gene: TRBV7-9
D gene: TRBD1
clone size: NA
J gene: TRBJ1-2
CDR3 protein: CASRATGGDGYTF
CDR3 DNA: TGTGCCAGCAGGGCGACAGGGGGTGATGGCTACACCTTC

V gene: TRBV10-3
D gene: TRBD2
clone size: NA
J gene: TRBJ2-7
CDR3 protein: CAISERSGGALTYYEQYF
CDR3 DNA: TGTGCCATCAGTGAACGGAGCGGGGGGGCCTTAACTTACTACGAGCAGTACTTC

V gene: TRBV7-9
D gene: NA
clone size: NA
J gene: TRBJ1-2
CDR3 protein: CASSREAANYGYTF
CDR3 DNA: TGTGCCAGCTCTCGGGAGGCCGCTAACTATGGCTACACCTTC

V gene: TRBV7-8
D gene: NA
clone size: NA
J gene: TRBJ2-5
CDR3 protein: CASRPGAIQETQYF
CDR3 DNA: TGTGCCAGCAGGCCAGGGGCTATCCAAGAGACCCAGTACTTC

V gene: TRBV18
D gene: NA
clone size: NA
J gene: TRBJ2-1
CDR3 protein: CASSPAGDEQFF
CDR3 DNA: TGTGCCAGCTCACCTGCAGGGGATGAGCAGTTCTTC

V gene: TRBV29-1
D gene: NA
clone size: medium-sized
J gene: TRBJ1-2
CDR3 protein: CSARRGGASYGYTF
CDR3 DNA: TGCAGCGCCAGACGGGGAGGAGCAAGCTATGGCTACACCTTC

V gene: TRBV10-3
D gene: NA
clone size: NA
J gene: TRBJ1-3
CDR3 protein: CAAGGGPSSSGNTIYF
CDR3 DNA: TGTGCCGCGGGGGGCGGACCTTCCTCCTCTGGAAACACCATATATTTT

V gene: TRBV11-2
D gene: NA
clone size: NA
J gene: TRBJ2-7
CDR3 protein: CASSLSLSDEQYF
CDR3 DNA: TGTGCCAGCAGCTTGTCCCTCTCCGACGAGCAGTACTTC

V gene: TRBV5-7
D gene: TRBD1
clone size: NA
J gene: TRBJ1-1
CDR3 protein: CASSPGTGEGDTEAFF
CDR3 DNA: TGTGCCAGCAGCCCCGGGACAGGGGAAGGAGACACTGAAGCTTTCTTT

V gene: TRBV28
D gene: TRBD2
clone size: NA
J gene: TRBJ2-4
CDR3 protein: CASSPAGFKNIQYF
CDR3 DNA: TGTGCCAGCAGTCCAGCGGGGTTCAAAAACATTCAGTACTTC

V gene: TRBV2
D gene: NA
clone size: NA
J gene: TRBJ1-6
CDR3 protein: CASSERGGRSPLHF
CDR3 DNA: TGTGCCAGCAGTGAAAGGGGGGGCAGATCACCCCTCCACTTT